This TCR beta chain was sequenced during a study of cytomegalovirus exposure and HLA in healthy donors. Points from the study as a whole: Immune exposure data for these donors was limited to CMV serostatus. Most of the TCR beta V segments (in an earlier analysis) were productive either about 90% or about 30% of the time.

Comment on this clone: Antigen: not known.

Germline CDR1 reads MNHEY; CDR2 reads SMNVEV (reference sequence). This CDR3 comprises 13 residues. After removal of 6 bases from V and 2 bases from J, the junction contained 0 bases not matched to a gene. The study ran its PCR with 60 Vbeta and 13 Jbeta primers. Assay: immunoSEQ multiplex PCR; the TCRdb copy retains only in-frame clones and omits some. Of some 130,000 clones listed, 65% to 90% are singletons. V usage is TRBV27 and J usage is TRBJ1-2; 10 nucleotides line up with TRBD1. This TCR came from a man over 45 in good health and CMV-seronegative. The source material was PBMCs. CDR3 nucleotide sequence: TGTGCCAGCAGGACAGGGGGCAACTATGGCTACACCTTC. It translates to CASRTGGNYGYTF.